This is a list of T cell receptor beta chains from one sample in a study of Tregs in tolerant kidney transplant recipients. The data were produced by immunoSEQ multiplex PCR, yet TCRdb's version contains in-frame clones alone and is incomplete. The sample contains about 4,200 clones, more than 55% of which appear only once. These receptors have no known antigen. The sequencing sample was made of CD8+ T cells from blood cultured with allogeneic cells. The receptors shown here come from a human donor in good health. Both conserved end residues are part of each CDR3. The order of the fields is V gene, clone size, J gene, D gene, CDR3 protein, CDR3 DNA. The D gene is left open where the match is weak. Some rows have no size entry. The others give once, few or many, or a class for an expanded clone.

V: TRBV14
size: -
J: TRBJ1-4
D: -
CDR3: CASSDYGGTGEKLFF
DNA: TGTGCCAGCAGCGATTATGGGGGGACTGGAGAAAAACTGTTTTTT

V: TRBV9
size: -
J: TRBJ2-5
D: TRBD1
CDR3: CASSVGGQEETQYF
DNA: TGTGCCAGCAGCGTAGGAGGACAGGAAGAGACCCAGTACTTC

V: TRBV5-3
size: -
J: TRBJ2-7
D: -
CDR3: CASSWDNTYEQYF
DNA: TGTGCCAGCAGCTGGGACAATACCTACGAGCAGTACTTC

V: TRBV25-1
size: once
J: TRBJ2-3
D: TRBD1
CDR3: CASSRTGWTTSTDTQYF
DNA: TGTGCCAGCAGCAGGACAGGGTGGACTACTAGCACAGATACGCAGTATTTT

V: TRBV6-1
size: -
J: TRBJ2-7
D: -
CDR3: CAIQGYEQYF
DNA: TGTGCCATTCAGGGTTACGAGCAGTACTTC

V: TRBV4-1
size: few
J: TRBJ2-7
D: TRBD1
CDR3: CASSQQQSGGYEQYF
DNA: TGCGCCAGCAGCCAACAACAATCAGGGGGCTACGAGCAGTACTTC

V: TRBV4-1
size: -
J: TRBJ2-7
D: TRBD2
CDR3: CASSQVSSGTSYEQYF
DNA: TGCGCCAGCAGCCAAGTGTCTAGCGGAACCTCCTACGAGCAGTACTTC

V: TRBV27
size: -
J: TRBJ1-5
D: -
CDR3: CASAQIGQRDQPQHF
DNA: TGTGCCAGCGCCCAAATCGGACAGAGAGATCAGCCCCAGCATTTT

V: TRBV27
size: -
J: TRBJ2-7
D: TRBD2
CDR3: CASSWGLVGGEQYF
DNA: TGTGCCAGCAGTTGGGGACTAGTCGGAGGGGAGCAGTACTTC

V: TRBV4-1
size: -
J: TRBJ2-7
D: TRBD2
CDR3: CASSQDFPSGVGSYEQYF
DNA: TGCGCCAGCAGCCAAGATTTTCCCAGCGGGGTCGGATCCTACGAGCAGTACTTC

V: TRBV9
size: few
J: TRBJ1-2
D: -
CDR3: CASSVAQGRAYGYTF
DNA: TGTGCCAGCAGCGTAGCGCAGGGGCGGGCCTATGGCTACACCTTC

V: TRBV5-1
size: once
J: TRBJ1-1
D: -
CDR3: CASSLRGGGEAFF
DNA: TGCGCCAGCAGCTTGAGGGGGGGCGGTGAAGCTTTCTTT

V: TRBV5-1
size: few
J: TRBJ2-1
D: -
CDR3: CASSLWVGREQFF
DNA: TGCGCCAGCAGCTTGTGGGTGGGGCGGGAGCAGTTCTTC

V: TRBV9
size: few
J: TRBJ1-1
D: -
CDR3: CASSVGGAVSDTEAFF
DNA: TGTGCCAGCAGCGTAGGGGGGGCTGTAAGTGACACTGAAGCTTTCTTT

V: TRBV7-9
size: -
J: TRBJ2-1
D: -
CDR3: CASSSDSPVYNEQFF
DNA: TGTGCCAGCAGCTCGGACAGTCCTGTTTACAATGAGCAGTTCTTC

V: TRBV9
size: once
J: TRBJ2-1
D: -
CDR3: CASSLSGGGNNEQFF
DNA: TGTGCCAGCAGCCTTAGCGGAGGGGGGAACAATGAGCAGTTCTTC

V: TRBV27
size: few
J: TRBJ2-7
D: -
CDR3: CASSLSAISYEQYF
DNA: TGTGCCAGCAGTTTATCCGCAATCTCCTACGAGCAGTACTTC

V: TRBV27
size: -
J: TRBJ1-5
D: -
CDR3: CASSPQGWQPQHF
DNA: TGTGCCAGCAGTCCCCAGGGTTGGCAGCCCCAGCATTTT

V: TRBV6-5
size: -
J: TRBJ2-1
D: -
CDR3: CASRTGQSSYNEQFF
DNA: TGTGCCAGCAGAACGGGACAAAGCTCCTACAATGAGCAGTTCTTC

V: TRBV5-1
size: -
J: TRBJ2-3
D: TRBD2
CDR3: CASSFVPAGDLSTDTQYF
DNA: TGCGCCAGCAGCTTCGTCCCGGCGGGAGACCTTAGCACAGATACGCAGTATTTT

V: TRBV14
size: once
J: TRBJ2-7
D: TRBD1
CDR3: CASSTFYGTAYEQYF
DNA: TGTGCCAGCAGCACCTTTTACGGGACAGCCTACGAGCAGTACTTC

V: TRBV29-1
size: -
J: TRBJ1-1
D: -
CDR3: CSVLGGEGNTEAFF
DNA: TGCAGCGTCCTGGGCGGGGAAGGGAACACTGAAGCTTTCTTT

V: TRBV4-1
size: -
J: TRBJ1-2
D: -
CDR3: CASSQDLKGAAGYTF
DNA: TGCGCCAGCAGCCAAGATTTGAAAGGGGCTGCTGGCTACACCTTC

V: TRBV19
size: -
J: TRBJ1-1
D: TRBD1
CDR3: CASSAWTGGTEAFF
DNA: TGTGCCAGTAGTGCGTGGACAGGGGGCACTGAAGCTTTCTTT

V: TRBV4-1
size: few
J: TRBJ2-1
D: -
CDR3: CASSQDGYNEQFF
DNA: TGCGCCAGCAGCCAAGACGGATACAATGAGCAGTTCTTC

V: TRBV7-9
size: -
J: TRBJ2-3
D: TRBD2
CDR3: CASSSPTSGRFTDTQYF
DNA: TGTGCCAGCAGCTCCCCGACTAGCGGGAGGTTTACAGATACGCAGTATTTT

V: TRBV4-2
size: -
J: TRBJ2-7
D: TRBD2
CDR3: CASSQERPSGGYSYEQYF
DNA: TGTGCCAGCAGCCAAGAAAGGCCTAGCGGGGGTTACTCCTACGAGCAGTACTTC

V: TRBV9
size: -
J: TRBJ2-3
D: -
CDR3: CASTQLSTDTQYF
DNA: TGTGCCAGCACCCAATTGAGCACAGATACGCAGTATTTT

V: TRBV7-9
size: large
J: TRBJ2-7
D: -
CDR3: CASSPRDGYEQYF
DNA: TGTGCCAGCAGCCCCCGGGACGGCTACGAGCAGTACTTC

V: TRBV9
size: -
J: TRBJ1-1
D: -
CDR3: CASSGIRWGTGTEAFF
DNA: TGTGCCAGCAGTGGGATCCGTTGGGGGACGGGGACTGAAGCTTTCTTT

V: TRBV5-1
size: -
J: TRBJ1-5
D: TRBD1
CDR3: CASSPGTTGANQPQHF
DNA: TGCGCCAGCAGCCCCGGGACGACAGGGGCCAATCAGCCCCAGCATTTT

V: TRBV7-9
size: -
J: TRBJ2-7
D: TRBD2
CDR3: CASSPTSGRAYREQYF
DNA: TGTGCCAGCAGCCCCACTAGCGGGAGGGCCTATAGGGAGCAGTACTTC

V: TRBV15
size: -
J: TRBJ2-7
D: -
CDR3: CATSRDLGAGVSYEQYF
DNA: TGTGCCACCAGCAGAGATCTTGGGGCAGGGGTCTCCTACGAGCAGTACTTC

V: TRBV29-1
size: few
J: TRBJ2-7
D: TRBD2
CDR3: CSGGDYSYEQYF
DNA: TGCAGCGGGGGGGACTACTCCTACGAGCAGTACTTC

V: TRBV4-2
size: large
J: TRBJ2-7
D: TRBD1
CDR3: CASSQVGTGNYEQYF
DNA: TGTGCCAGCAGCCAAGTGGGGACAGGGAATTACGAGCAGTACTTC

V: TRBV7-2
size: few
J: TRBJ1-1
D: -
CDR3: CASSPGTPEAFF
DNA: TGTGCCAGCAGCCCAGGGACGCCTGAAGCTTTCTTT

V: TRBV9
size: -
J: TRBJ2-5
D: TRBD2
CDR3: CASSVGSGGAETQYF
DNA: TGTGCCAGCAGCGTAGGAAGCGGGGGGGCCGAGACCCAGTACTTC

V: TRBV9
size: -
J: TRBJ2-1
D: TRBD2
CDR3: CASSARTSGQEQFF
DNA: TGTGCCAGCAGCGCCCGGACTAGCGGGCAGGAGCAGTTCTTC

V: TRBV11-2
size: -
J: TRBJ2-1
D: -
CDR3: CASSPWEKTRRRSYNEQFF
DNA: TGTGCCAGCAGCCCCTGGGAAAAAACTAGGCGGCGCTCCTACAATGAGCAGTTCTTC

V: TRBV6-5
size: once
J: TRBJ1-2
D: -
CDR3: CASSYLGREDYGYTF
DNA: TGTGCCAGCAGTTACTTGGGCAGGGAGGACTATGGCTACACCTTC

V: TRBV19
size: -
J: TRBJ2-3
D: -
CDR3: CASSMMGPSTDTQYF
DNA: TGTGCCAGTAGTATGATGGGTCCTAGCACAGATACGCAGTATTTT

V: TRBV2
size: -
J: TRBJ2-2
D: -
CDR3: CASSVRVNTGELFF
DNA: TGTGCCAGCAGTGTTAGGGTGAACACCGGGGAGCTGTTTTTT

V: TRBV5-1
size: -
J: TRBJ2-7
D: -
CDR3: CASRDPGQAYEQYF
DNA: TGCGCCAGCAGGGACCCGGGGCAAGCCTACGAGCAGTACTTC

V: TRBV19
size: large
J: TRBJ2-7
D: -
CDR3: CASSIGLLYEQYF
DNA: TGTGCCAGTAGTATAGGGCTCCTCTACGAGCAGTACTTC

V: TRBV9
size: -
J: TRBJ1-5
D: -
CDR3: CASSIAGNQPQHF
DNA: TGTGCCAGCAGCATCGCCGGTAATCAGCCCCAGCATTTT

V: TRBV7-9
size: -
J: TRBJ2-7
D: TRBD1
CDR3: CASSLDWTGGIEQYF
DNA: TGTGCCAGCAGCTTAGACTGGACAGGGGGAATCGAGCAGTACTTC